Following are 8 T cell receptor beta chains from one sample sequenced in a study of shared clonotypes between healthy human individuals. TCRdb's table, derived via immunoSEQ multiplex PCR, lists solely in-frame clones and lacks some. This sample yields around 550,000 clones, of which about 95% are seen a single time; over 0.095% belongs to the top ten. Naive CD8 cells, CD45RO-negative and positively selected for CCR7, excluded terminally differentiated effector memory CD45RA+ cells. The sequencing input was naive CD8+ T cells sorted from blood. These receptors originate from a woman in her twenties or thirties in good health.

This clone was seen more than once but under ten times. This chain connects TRBV19 to TRBJ1-2; D not resolved. The CDR3 contains 13 residues. From germline, CDR1 is LNHDA and CDR2 SQIVND (reference sequence). With 4 bases removed from V and 8 bases from J, the gap between germline ends came to 14 bases. CDR3: CASSTATFYGYTF. Here the CDR3 DNA reads TGTGCCAGTAGTACGGCGACCTTCTACGGCTACACCTTC.

V usage is TRBV5-4 and J usage is TRBJ2-7, with D tentatively TRBD1 or TRBD2 (5 bases each). Between the trimmed V and J ends, which lost 2 bases and 4 bases, there was a span of 22 bases. In germline, CDR1 is SGHNT, CDR2 YYREEE (reference sequence). This CDR3 comprises 17 residues. DNA for the CDR3: TGTGCCAGCAGCTTCGAGTTCGGGGATGATGGGGCTTACGAGCAGTACTTC. Protein product: CASSFEFGDDGAYEQYF.

This rearrangement joins TRBV5-8 to TRBJ1-5, with 7 positions matching TRBD1. Germline trimming cut 4 bases from V and 6 bases from J; bases unmatched to any gene: 10. The germline gives CDR1 SGHTS, CDR2 YDEGEE. This CDR3 has 15 amino acids. The CDR3 bases are TGTGCCAGCAGCGAGGGGACAGTAAGTCCTCAGCCCCAGCATTTT. This codes for CASSEGTVSPQPQHF.

The chain employs TRBV7-9 and TRBJ2-7; TRBD2 aligns across 7 bases. Germline CDR1 SEHNR, CDR2 FQNEAQ (reference sequence). The CDR3 covers 16 residues. V dropped 3 bases and J dropped 4; count of bases not matched to a gene: 12. The DNA for the CDR3 is TGTGCCAGCAGCTTTCTTTCAAGCGGGATGAAATACGAGCAGTACTTC. This gives the protein CASSFLSSGMKYEQYF.

The chain recombines TRBV28 with TRBJ2-7, with D perhaps TRBD1 or TRBD2 (5 bases each). Germline CDR1 is MDHEN and CDR2 is SYDVKM. Trimming pared 5 bases from V and 7 bases from J, leaving 18 bases between. The CDR3 is made up of 14 amino acids. CDR3 protein: CASSNTGTPLEQYF. In DNA form, the CDR3 reads TGTGCCAGCAGTAACACCGGGACCCCCTTGGAGCAGTACTTC.

The chain employs TRBV28 and TRBJ2-7, with D maybe TRBD1 (6 bases). V lost 5 bases and J 2 bases, leaving 16 bases between the germline ends. Germline-derived CDR1 and CDR2 are MDHEN and SYDVKM. This CDR3 comprises 15 residues. CDR3 sequence (DNA): TGTGCCAGCAGTCTATCGGACAGCTCAACCTACGAGCAGTACTTC. It encodes CASSLSDSSTYEQYF.

The chain combines TRBV5-1 with TRBJ2-5; tentatively, D is TRBD1 (6 bases). The DNA end favors TRBJ2-7, so the J call may be wrong. Germline assignment: CDR1 SGHRS and CDR2 YFSETQ. The CDR3 spans 14 residues. Written as DNA, the CDR3 is TGCGCCAGCAGCTCGGGTGCAGGGGCGGACGAGCAGTACTTC. Translating gives CASSSGAGADEQYF.

The chain uses TRBV19 and TRBJ1-2; D is uncertain. The CDR3 loop spans 15 amino acids. Germline V CDR1 and CDR2: LNHDA, SQIVND (reference sequence). Trimming removed 3 bases at V and 1 base at J, with 12 bases between. CDR3 loop: CASSMLAELNYGYTF. CDR3 bases: TGTGCCAGTAGTATGCTGGCAGAACTTAACTATGGCTACACCTTC.